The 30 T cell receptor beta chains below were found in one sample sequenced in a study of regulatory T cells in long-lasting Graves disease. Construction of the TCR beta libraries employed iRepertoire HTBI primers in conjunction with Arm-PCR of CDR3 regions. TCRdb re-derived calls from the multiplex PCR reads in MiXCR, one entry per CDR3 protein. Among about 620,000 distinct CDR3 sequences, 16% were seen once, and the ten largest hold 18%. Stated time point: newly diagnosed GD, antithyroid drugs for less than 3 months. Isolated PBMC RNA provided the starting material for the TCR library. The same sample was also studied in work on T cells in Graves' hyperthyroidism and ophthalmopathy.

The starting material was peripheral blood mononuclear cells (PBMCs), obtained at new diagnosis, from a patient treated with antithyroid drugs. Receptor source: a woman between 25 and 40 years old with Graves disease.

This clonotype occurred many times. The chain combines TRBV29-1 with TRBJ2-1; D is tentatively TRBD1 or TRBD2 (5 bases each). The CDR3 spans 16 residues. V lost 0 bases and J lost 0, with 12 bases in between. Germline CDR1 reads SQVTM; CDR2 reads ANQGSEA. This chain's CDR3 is CSVEDPGSSSYNEQFF. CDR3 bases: TGCAGCGTTGAAGATCCAGGGAGTAGCTCCTACAATGAGCAGTTCTTC.

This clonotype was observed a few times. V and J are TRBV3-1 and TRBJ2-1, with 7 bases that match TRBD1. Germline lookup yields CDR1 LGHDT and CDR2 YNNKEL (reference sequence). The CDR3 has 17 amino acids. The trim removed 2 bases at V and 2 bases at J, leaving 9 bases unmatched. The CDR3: CASSQRQGSLAYNEQFF. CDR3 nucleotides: TGTGCCAGCAGCCAAAGACAGGGAAGCCTGGCCTACAATGAGCAGTTCTTC.

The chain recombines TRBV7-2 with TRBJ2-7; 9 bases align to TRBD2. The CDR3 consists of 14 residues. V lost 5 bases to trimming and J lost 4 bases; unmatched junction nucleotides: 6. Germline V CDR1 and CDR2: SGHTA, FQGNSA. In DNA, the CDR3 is TGTGCCAGCAGCGGCGGGACTAGCCGTTACGAGCAGTACTTC. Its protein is CASSGGTSRYEQYF. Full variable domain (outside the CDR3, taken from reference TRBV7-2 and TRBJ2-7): GAGVSQSPSNKVTEKGKDVELRCDPISGHTALYWYRQSLGQGLEFLIYFQGNSAPDKSGLPSDRFSAERTGGSVSTLTIQRTQQEDSAVYLCASSGGTSRYEQYFGPGTRLTVT.

CDR3 sequence: CASTPTGAGTGELFF. In DNA form, the CDR3 reads TGTGCCAGCACCCCGACAGGGGCAGGCACCGGGGAGCTGTTTTTT. The chain employs TRBV6-1 and TRBJ2-2; 8 bases are shared with TRBD1. Germline CDR1 reads MNHNS; CDR2 reads SASEGT. This CDR3 comprises 15 residues. V lost 7 bases, J lost 4 bases, and 8 bases stayed unmatched.

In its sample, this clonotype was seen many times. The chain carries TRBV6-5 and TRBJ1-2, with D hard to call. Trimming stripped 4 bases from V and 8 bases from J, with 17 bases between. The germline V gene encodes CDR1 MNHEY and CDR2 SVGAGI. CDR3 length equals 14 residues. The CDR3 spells CASSSALNPGGYTF. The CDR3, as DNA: TGTGCCAGCAGTTCCGCCTTGAATCCCGGCGGCTACACCTTC.

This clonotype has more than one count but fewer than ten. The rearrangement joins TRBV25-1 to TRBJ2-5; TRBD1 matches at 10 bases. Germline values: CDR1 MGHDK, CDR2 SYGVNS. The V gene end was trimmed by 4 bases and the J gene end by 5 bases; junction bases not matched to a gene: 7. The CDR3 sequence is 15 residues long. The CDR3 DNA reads TGTGCCAGCAGTGTATGGACAGGGGGAGGTGAGACCCAGTACTTC. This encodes CASSVWTGGGETQYF. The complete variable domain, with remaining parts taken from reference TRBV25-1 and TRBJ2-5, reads EADIYQTPRYLVIGTGKKITLECSQTMGHDKMYWYQQDPGMELHLIHYSYGVNSTEKGDLSSESTVSRIRTEHFPLTLESARPSHTSQYLCASSVWTGGGETQYFGPGTRLLVL.

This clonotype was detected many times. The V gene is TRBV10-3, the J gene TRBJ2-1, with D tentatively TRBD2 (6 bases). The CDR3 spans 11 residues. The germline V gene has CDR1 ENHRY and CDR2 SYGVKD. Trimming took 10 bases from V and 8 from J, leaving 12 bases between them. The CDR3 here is CATGGIDEQFF. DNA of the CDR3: TGTGCCACCGGCGGGATAGATGAGCAGTTCTTC.

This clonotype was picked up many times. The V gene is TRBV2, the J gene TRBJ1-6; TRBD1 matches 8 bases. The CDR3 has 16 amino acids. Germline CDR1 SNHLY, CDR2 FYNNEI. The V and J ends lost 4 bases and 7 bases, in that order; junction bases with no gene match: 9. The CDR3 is CASSAMTGAENSPLHF. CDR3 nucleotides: TGTGCCAGCAGTGCGATGACAGGGGCCGAAAATTCACCCCTCCACTTT. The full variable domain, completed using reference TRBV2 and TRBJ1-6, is EPEVTQTPSHQVTQMGQEVILRCVPISNHLYFYWYRQILGQKVEFLVSFYNNEISEKSEIFDDQFSVERPDGSNFTLKIRSTKLEDSAMYFCASSAMTGAENSPLHFGNGTRLTVT.

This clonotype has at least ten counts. The CDR3 loop is CSAGRQTSSTDTQYF. The CDR3 coding sequence is TGCAGTGCTGGGCGACAGACTTCTAGCACAGATACGCAGTATTTT. The chain couples TRBV20-1 to TRBJ2-3, with D perhaps matching TRBD1 (5 bases). The CDR3 has 15 amino acids. Germline values: CDR1 DFQATT, CDR2 SNEGSKA (reference sequence). V lost 5 bases to trimming and J lost 0 bases, with 15 bases between them.

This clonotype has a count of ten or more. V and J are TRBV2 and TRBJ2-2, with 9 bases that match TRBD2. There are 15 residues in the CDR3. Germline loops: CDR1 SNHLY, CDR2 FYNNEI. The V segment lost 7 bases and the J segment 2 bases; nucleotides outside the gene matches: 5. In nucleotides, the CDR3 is TGTGCCAGCAAACCTCTAGCGGGAAACACCGGGGAGCTGTTTTTT. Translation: CASKPLAGNTGELFF.

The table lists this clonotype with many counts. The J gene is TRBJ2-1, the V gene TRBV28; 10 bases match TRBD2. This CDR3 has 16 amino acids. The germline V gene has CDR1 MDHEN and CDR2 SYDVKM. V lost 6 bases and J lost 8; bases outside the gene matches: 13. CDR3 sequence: CASSSGASGSFHEQFF. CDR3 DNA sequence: TGTGCCAGCAGCTCGGGGGCTAGCGGGAGTTTCCATGAGCAGTTCTTC.

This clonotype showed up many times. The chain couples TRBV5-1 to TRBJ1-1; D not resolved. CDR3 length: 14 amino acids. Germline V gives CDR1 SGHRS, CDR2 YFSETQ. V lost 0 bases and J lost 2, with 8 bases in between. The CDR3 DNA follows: TGCGCCAGCAGCTTGGGTGGCAGTAACACTGAAGCTTTCTTT. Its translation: CASSLGGSNTEAFF.

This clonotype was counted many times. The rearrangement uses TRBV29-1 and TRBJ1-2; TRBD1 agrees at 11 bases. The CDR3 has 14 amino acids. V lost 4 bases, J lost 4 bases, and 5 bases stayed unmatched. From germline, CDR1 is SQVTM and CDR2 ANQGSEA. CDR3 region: CSVGGQGAAYGYTF. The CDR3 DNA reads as TGCAGCGTTGGCGGACAGGGGGCGGCCTATGGCTACACCTTC.

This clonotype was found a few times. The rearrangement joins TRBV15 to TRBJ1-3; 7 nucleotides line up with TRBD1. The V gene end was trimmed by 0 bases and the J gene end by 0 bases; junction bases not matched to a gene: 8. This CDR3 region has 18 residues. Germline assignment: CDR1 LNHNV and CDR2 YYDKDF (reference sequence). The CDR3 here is CATSREGGTVDSGNTIYF. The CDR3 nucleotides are TGTGCCACCAGCAGAGAGGGGGGGACAGTGGACTCTGGAAACACCATATATTTT.

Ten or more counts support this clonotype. CDR3: CASSQVPYSNQPQHF. The CDR3 DNA follows: TGTGCCAGCAGCCAAGTACCCTATAGCAATCAGCCCCAGCATTTT. The rearrangement joins TRBV3-1 to TRBJ1-5; D not certain. V was clipped by 1 base and J by 0 bases, with 7 bases between them. There are 15 residues in the CDR3. Germline CDR1 LGHDT, CDR2 YNNKEL (reference sequence).

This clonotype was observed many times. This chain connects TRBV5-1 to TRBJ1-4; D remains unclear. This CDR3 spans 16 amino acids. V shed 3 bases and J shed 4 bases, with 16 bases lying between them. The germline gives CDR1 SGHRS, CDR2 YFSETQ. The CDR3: CASSSYPGVNNEKLFF. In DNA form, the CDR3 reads TGCGCCAGCAGCTCTTACCCGGGTGTCAATAATGAAAAACTGTTTTTT.

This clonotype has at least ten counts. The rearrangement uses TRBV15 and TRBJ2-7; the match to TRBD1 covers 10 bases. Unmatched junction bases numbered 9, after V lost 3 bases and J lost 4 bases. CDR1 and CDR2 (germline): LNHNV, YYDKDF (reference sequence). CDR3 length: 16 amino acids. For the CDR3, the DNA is TGTGCCACCAGCAGTCCACACCGGGACAGGGGATACGAGCAGTACTTC. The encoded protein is CATSSPHRDRGYEQYF.

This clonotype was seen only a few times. The CDR3 DNA is TGCGCCAGCAGCCTTGACCATCCAGGGGGCGGATCACCCCTCCACTTT. Protein: CASSLDHPGGGSPLHF. This chain links TRBV5-1 with TRBJ1-6; TRBD1 matches at 8 bases. After removal of 4 bases from V and 10 bases from J, the junction contained 13 bases not matched to a gene. Germline V gene data show CDR1 as SGHRS and CDR2 as YFSETQ. The CDR3 loop spans 16 amino acids.

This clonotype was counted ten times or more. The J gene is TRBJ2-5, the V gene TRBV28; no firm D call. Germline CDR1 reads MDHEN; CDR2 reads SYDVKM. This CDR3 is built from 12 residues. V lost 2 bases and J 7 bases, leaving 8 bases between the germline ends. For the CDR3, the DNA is TGTGCCAGCAGTTTAAGTCTGGGGACCCAGTACTTC. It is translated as CASSLSLGTQYF.

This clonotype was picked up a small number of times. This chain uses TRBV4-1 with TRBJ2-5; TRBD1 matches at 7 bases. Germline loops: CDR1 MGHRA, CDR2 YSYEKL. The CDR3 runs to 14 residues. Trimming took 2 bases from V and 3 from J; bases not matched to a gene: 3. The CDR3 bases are TGCGCCAGCAGCCAACCGGGACAGAAAGAGACCCAGTACTTC. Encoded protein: CASSQPGQKETQYF.

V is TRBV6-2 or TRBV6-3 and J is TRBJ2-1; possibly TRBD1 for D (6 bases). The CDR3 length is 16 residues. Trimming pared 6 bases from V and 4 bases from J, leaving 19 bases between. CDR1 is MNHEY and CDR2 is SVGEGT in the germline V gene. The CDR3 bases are TGTGCCAGCAGGCAAATAACAGGGAAGGTTTACAATGAGCAGTTCTTC. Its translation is CASRQITGKVYNEQFF.

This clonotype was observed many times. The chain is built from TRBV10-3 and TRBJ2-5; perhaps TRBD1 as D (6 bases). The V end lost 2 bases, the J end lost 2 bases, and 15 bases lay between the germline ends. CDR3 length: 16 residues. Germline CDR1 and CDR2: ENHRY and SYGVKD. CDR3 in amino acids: CAISEALNRAQETQYF. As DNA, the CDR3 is TGTGCCATCAGTGAGGCCCTGAACAGGGCACAAGAGACCCAGTACTTC.

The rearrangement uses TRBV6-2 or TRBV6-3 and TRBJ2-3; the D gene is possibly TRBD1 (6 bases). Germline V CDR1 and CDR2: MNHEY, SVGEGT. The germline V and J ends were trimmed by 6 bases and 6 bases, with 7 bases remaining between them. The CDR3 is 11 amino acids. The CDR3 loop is CASRRGDTQYF. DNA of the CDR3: TGTGCCAGCAGGAGGGGGGATACGCAGTATTTT.

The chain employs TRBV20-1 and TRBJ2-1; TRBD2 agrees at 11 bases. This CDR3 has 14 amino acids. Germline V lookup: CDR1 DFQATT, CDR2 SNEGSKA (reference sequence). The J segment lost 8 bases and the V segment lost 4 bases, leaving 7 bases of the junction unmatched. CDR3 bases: TGCAGTGCTACCCCACTAGCGGGAGAGGATGAGCAGTTCTTC. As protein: CSATPLAGEDEQFF.

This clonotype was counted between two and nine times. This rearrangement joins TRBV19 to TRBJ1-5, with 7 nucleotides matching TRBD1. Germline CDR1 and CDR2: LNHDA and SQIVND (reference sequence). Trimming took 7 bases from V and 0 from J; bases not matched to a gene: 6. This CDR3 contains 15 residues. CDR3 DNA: TGTGCCAGTAAAGGGGGCCTCTATAGCAATCAGCCCCAGCATTTT. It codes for CASKGGLYSNQPQHF.

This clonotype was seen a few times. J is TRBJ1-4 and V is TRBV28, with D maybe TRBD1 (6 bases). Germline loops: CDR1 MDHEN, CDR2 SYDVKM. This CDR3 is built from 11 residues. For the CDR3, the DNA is TGTGTCACAGGGTTGAATGAAAAACTGTTTTTT. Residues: CVTGLNEKLFF.

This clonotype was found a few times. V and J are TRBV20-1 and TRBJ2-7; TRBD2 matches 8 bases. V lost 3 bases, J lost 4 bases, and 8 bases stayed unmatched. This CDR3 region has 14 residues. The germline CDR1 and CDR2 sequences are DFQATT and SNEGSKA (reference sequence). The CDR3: CSARSSGRFYEQYF. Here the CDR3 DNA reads TGCAGTGCTAGGTCCAGCGGGAGATTTTACGAGCAGTACTTC.

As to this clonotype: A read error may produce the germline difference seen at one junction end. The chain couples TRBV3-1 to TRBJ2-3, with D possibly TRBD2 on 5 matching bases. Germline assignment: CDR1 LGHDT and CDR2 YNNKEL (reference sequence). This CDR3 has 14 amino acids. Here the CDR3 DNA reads TGTGCCAGGAGCCAGGACTTTATCACAGATACGCAGTATTTT. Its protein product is CARSQDFITDTQYF.

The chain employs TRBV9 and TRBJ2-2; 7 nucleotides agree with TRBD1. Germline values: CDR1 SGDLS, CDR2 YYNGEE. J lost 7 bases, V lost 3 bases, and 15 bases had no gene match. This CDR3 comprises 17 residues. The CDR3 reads CASSARDSLVYHGELFF. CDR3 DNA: TGTGCCAGCAGCGCGAGGGACAGTTTGGTTTATCACGGGGAGCTGTTTTTT.

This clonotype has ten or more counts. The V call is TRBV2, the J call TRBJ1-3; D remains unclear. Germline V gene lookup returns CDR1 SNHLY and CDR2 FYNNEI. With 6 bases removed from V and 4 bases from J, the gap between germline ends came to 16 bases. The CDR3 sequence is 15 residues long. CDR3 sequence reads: CASRPGEASGNTIYF. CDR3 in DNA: TGTGCCAGCAGGCCGGGAGAAGCATCGGGAAACACCATATATTTT. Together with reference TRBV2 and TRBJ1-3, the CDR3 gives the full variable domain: EPEVTQTPSHQVTQMGQEVILRCVPISNHLYFYWYRQILGQKVEFLVSFYNNEISEKSEIFDDQFSVERPDGSNFTLKIRSTKLEDSAMYFCASRPGEASGNTIYFGEGSWLTVV.